The TCR beta chain under discussion was sequenced for a study of beta chain features in type 1 diabetes. General study results and limits: Cells with high TCR expression could be over-represented by cDNA sequencing. For patients, the naive, central memory and Treg TCRB repertoires appeared more alike than for healthy donors.

The table lists this clone with a few counts. Its cognate antigen is unknown. CD45RO/CCR7/CD25/CD127/CD95/CD27 separated CD4+ naive, central memory, regulatory and stem cell-like memory cells by sorting. Germline assignment: CDR1 LNHDA and CDR2 SQIVND (reference sequence). V gave up 7 bases and J gave up 11 bases, with 18 bases separating them. This CDR3 has 13 residues. Of the isolated RNA, all was reverse transcribed, and so the sequenced material was expressed TCRB transcripts. Sequencing used immunoSEQ multiplex PCR; TCRdb keeps in-frame clones, though not all of them. This sample has 680,000 or so clones, with about 16% found just once.

This chain links TRBV19 with TRBJ2-1, with D possibly TRBD1 on 6 matching bases. The sequence was obtained from a man between 18 and 35 years old in good health. Sequenced input: naive CD4+ T cells from blood. CDR3 sequence (DNA): TGTGCCAGTACCGCTTCGAGGACAGCGAAGCAGTTCTTC. Protein product: CASTASRTAKQFF. The full variable domain, in which reference TRBV19 and TRBJ2-1 provide the parts outside the CDR3, is DGGITQSPKYLFRKEGQNVTLSCEQNLNHDAMYWYRQDPGQGLRLIYYSQIVNDFQKGDIAEGYSVSREKKESFPLTVTSAQKNPTAFYLCASTASRTAKQFFGPGTRLTVL.